Listed below are T cell receptor beta chains from one sample, sequenced in a study of OX40 agonist ivuxolimab in advanced cancers. Clones were sequenced by immunoSEQ multiplex PCR, and TCRdb holds only the in-frame ones, with some missing. The table records 25,000 to 30,000 clones, around 79% of them present only once. The sequencing used CD4+ or CD8+ T cells sorted from blood, collected in a trial of the OX40 agonist ivuxolimab. The source is an adult with an advanced solid tumor such as melanoma, head and neck, liver or kidney cancer. Both conserved end residues are part of each CDR3. D genes are given only for firm matches. Not every row has a clone size; where given, it reads once, few, many or a size class.

.	TRBV2	TRBJ2-2	.	TGTGCCAGCAGAACCACGGGCACCGGGGAGCTGTTTTTT	CASRTTGTGELFF
.	TRBV7-2	TRBJ2-1	.	TGTGCCAGCAGCTTAGCGCGCTACTATCGGAAAGATTCCTACAATGAGCAGTTCTTC	CASSLARYYRKDSYNEQFF
.	TRBV29-1	TRBJ2-5	.	TGCAGCGTTGCTTGGGGTGGGGAGACCCAGTACTTC	CSVAWGGETQYF
.	TRBV9	TRBJ1-4	.	TGTGCCAGCAGTAAGGGGTCTAATGAAAAACTGTTTTTT	CASSKGSNEKLFF
.	TRBV28	TRBJ2-1	.	TGTGCCAGCAGTTCCCCCGGCCGCAATGAGCAGTTCTTC	CASSSPGRNEQFF
.	TRBV7-6	TRBJ2-1	.	TGTGCCAGCAGCCCAAAGGCGGGACCGTACAATGAGCAGTTCTTC	CASSPKAGPYNEQFF
.	TRBV19	TRBJ2-3	.	TGTGCCAGTAGCCATGCAGATACGCAGTATTTT	CASSHADTQYF
.	TRBV19	TRBJ1-1	.	TGTGCCAGTAGTATAGGAGGGAACACTGAAGCTTTCTTT	CASSIGGNTEAFF
.	TRBV5-6	TRBJ2-7	TRBD1	TGTGCCAGCAGCTTGGGAGGGGGCCCCGCCGAGCAGTACTTC	CASSLGGGPAEQYF
.	TRBV18	TRBJ1-5	.	TGTGCCAGCTCACCAAGTGACCGGCCCCAGCATTTT	CASSPSDRPQHF
.	TRBV6-1	TRBJ2-3	TRBD1	TGTGCCACCGGACAGGGTTCAGATACGCAGTATTTT	CATGQGSDTQYF
.	TRBV5-4	TRBJ2-1	.	TGTGCCAGCAGCTTGGGACTTTCCTACAATGAGCAGTTCTTC	CASSLGLSYNEQFF
.	TRBV15	TRBJ1-1	.	TGTGCCACCAGCAGAGATCGATCCAGGGAAGCTTTCTTT	CATSRDRSREAFF
.	TRBV11-2	TRBJ2-5	TRBD2	TGTGCCAGCAGCCCGCCGGGTAGCGGGGGGGGGTGGACCCAGTACTTC	CASSPPGSGGGWTQYF
.	TRBV27	TRBJ2-1	.	TGTGCCAGCAGTTTATCTACCGGTTTTGGAGAGCAGTTCTTC	CASSLSTGFGEQFF
.	TRBV27	TRBJ1-1	TRBD1	TGTGCCAGCAGTTTGGGACAGGGGCGGATTTTGAACACTGAAGCTTTCTTT	CASSLGQGRILNTEAFF
.	TRBV16	TRBJ2-1	TRBD1	TGTGCCAGCAGCCAATCGAACAGGGGGTGGTACAATGAGCAGTTCTTC	CASSQSNRGWYNEQFF
.	TRBV28	TRBJ2-5	TRBD2	TGTGCCAGCAGTTCCCCGGGACTAGCGGAAGAGACCCAGTACTTC	CASSSPGLAEETQYF
.	TRBV29-1	TRBJ2-1	TRBD2	TGCAGCGATGGACTAGCGGGAGGTACCTCCTACAATGAGCAGTTCTTC	CSDGLAGGTSYNEQFF
.	TRBV5-6	TRBJ1-5	TRBD1	TGTGCCAGCAGCTTATTGGGACAGGGAGTGCAGCCCCAGCATTTT	CASSLLGQGVQPQHF
.	TRBV6-5	TRBJ2-3	.	TGTGCCAGCAGTTACGTTAGCACAGATACGCAGTATTTT	CASSYVSTDTQYF
medium-sized	TRBV30	TRBJ2-7	.	TGTGCCTGGAGTACAGGTCCCTACGAGCAGTACTTC	CAWSTGPYEQYF
.	TRBV11-2	TRBJ2-5	TRBD2	TGTGCCAGCAGCTTAACTAGCGGGGGGGATGAGACCCAGTACTTC	CASSLTSGGDETQYF
.	TRBV19	TRBJ2-3	.	TGTGCCAGTAGTATCGTCATTTCTAGCACAGATACGCAGTATTTT	CASSIVISSTDTQYF
.	TRBV19	TRBJ1-1	TRBD1	TGTGCCAGTAGTATCCCCGGACAGGGGGACCTGAACACTGAAGCTTTCTTT	CASSIPGQGDLNTEAFF